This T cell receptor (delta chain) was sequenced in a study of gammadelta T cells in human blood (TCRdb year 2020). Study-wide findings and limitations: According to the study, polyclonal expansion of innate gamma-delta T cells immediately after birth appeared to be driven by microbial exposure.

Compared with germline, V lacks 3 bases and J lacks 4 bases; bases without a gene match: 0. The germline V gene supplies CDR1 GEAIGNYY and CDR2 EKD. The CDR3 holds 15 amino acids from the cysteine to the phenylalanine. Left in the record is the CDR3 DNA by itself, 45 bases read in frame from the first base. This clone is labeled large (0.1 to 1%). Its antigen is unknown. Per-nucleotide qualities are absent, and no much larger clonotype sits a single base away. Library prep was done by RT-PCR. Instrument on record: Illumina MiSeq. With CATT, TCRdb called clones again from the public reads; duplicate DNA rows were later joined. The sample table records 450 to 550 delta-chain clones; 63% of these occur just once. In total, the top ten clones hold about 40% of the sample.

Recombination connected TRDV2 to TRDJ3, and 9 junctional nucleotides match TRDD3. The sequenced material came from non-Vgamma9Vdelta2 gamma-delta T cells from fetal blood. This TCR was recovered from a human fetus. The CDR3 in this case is CACDWGIWDTRQMFF. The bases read TGTGCCTGTGACTGGGGGATATGGGACACCCGACAGATGTTTTTC.